These 20 T cell receptor beta chains were sequenced from one sample in a study of shared clonotypes between healthy human individuals. Sequenced by immunoSEQ multiplex PCR; TCRdb stores in-frame clones only, minus some. The table shows about 1 million clones, with about 75% occurring only once. Sequences were obtained from memory CD4+ T cells sorted from blood. Subset of the sample: CD45RA-negative fraction. These receptors came from a man between 18 and 35 years old in good health.

The rearrangement links TRBV18 to TRBJ2-7; D gene ambiguous. The V gene's germline CDR1 is KGHSH and CDR2 LQKENI. The V gene lost 0 bases and the J gene lost 11 bases, with 14 bases spanning the gap. This CDR3 is 13 amino acids long. The CDR3 sequence is CASSPPESLVEYF. The DNA of the CDR3 is TGTGCCAGCTCACCACCGGAGTCGCTCGTGGAGTACTTC.

This chain links TRBV2 with TRBJ2-2, with D maybe TRBD1 (5 bases). V was trimmed by 4 bases and J by 5 bases, leaving 8 bases between them. The CDR3 has 13 residues. Germline lookup yields CDR1 SNHLY and CDR2 FYNNEI. DNA of the CDR3: TGTGCCAGCAGTGGGACATGGACCGGGGAGCTGTTTTTT. Translated: CASSGTWTGELFF.

The chain joins TRBV18 to TRBJ2-7; D gene ambiguous. The germline V gene encodes CDR1 KGHSH and CDR2 LQKENI. CDR3 length equals 14 residues. Trimming removed 1 base from V and 1 base from J, with 8 bases in between. This CDR3 reads CASSPQRDSYEQYF. The DNA for the CDR3 is TGTGCCAGCTCACCACAAAGGGATTCCTACGAGCAGTACTTC.

The chain combines TRBV4-3 with TRBJ1-4; 7 bases agree with TRBD1. V was clipped by 1 base and J by 6 bases; unmatched bases: 8. Per germline, CDR1 LGHNA and CDR2 YSLEER. The CDR3 has 16 amino acids. The CDR3 reads CASSQGSTGPYEKLFF. In DNA, the CDR3 is TGCGCCAGCAGCCAAGGATCGACAGGGCCTTATGAAAAACTGTTTTTT.

The chain uses TRBV5-8 and TRBJ1-4; 7 positions agree with TRBD1. V lost 2 bases, J lost 7 bases, and 11 bases stayed unmatched. CDR3 length equals 16 residues. Germline CDR1 and CDR2: SGHTS and YDEGEE. The CDR3 bases are TGTGCCAGCAGCTTCCCCACGACAGGGAAATTTGAAAAACTGTTTTTT. Amino acids: CASSFPTTGKFEKLFF.

The CDR3 is CASSPLVADSNYGYTF. For the CDR3, the DNA is TGTGCCAGCTCACCCCTAGTCGCAGACTCGAACTATGGCTACACCTTC. This chain joins TRBV18 and TRBJ1-2; D is ambiguous. The CDR3 has 16 amino acids. The V gene's germline CDR1 is KGHSH and CDR2 LQKENI. Deletions cut 3 bases from V and 2 bases from J, with 16 bases between.

This chain connects TRBV5-1 to TRBJ2-1; 9 bases are a match to TRBD1. Trimming at V came to 4 bases and at J to 4 bases, leaving 6 bases not matched to a gene. The CDR3 has 15 amino acids. Per the germline V gene, CDR1 is SGHRS and CDR2 is YFSETQ. The CDR3 DNA sequence: TGCGCCAGCAGCCCCGGGGGACAGGGTTACAATGAGCAGTTCTTC. The encoded protein is CASSPGGQGYNEQFF.

This rearrangement joins TRBV6-1 to TRBJ1-2; the match to TRBD1 covers 7 bases. Trimming removed 7 bases from V and 4 bases from J; junction bases left unmatched: 9. This CDR3 region has 14 residues. From germline, CDR1 is MNHNS and CDR2 SASEGT. CDR3 nucleotides: TGTGCCAGCAATCCCCGACAGGGTTCCTATGGCTACACCTTC. Protein sequence: CASNPRQGSYGYTF.

The V gene is TRBV6-1, the J gene TRBJ1-1; maybe TRBD1 (6 bases). V was trimmed by 0 bases and J by 11 bases, leaving 13 bases between them. CDR1 and CDR2 (germline): MNHNS, SASEGT. This CDR3 comprises 13 residues. This CDR3 reads CASSEASDRTAFF. CDR3 sequence (DNA): TGTGCCAGCAGTGAAGCGTCGGACAGAACGGCTTTCTTT.

This clone was seen just once. The chain employs TRBV29-1 and TRBJ2-3; TRBD1 is a possible D gene (5 bases). CDR1 and CDR2 (germline): SQVTM, ANQGSEA. The CDR3 has 12 amino acids. Trimming cost V 7 bases and J 1 base, with 9 bases left between them. CDR3 amino acids: CSGTTGTDTQYF. The CDR3 coding sequence is TGCAGCGGAACGACAGGCACAGATACGCAGTATTTT.

V and J are TRBV19 and TRBJ1-1; TRBD1 might be the D (6 bases). Germline loops: CDR1 LNHDA, CDR2 SQIVND (reference sequence). With 7 bases removed from V and 5 bases from J, the gap between germline ends came to 14 bases. This CDR3 spans 13 amino acids. DNA of the CDR3: TGTGCCAGTACCCCAAGGGGGAAAACTGAAGCTTTCTTT. Protein product: CASTPRGKTEAFF.

V usage is TRBV7-2 and J usage is TRBJ2-7; tentative D call: TRBD1 (6 bases). This CDR3 has 13 residues. Trimming left V 4 bases short and J 6 bases short, with 13 bases between. Germline V gene data show CDR1 as SGHTA and CDR2 as FQGNSA. The DNA for the CDR3 is TGTGCCAGCAGCTCGAAAACAGGGCTCGAGCAGTACTTC. Amino acids: CASSSKTGLEQYF.

This chain connects TRBV19 to TRBJ2-7; 8 bases match TRBD2. The CDR3 spans 16 residues. The V gene end was trimmed by 4 bases and the J gene end by 0 bases; junction bases not matched to a gene: 8. CDR1 and CDR2 from the germline V gene are LNHDA and SQIVND (reference sequence). CDR3 loop: CASSTRLAMSSYEQYF. CDR3 bases: TGTGCCAGTAGTACTCGACTAGCGATGAGCTCCTACGAGCAGTACTTC.

V is TRBV20-1 and J is TRBJ2-7; no clear D. The V and J ends lost 0 bases and 5 bases respectively, with 2 bases between them. Germline CDR1 reads DFQATT; CDR2 reads SNEGSKA (reference sequence). The CDR3 consists of 10 residues. The CDR3 region has the DNA TGCAGTGCTAGAGATAACGAGCAGTACTTC. This encodes CSARDNEQYF.

The chain joins TRBV2 to TRBJ2-1; the D gene is possibly TRBD1 (5 bases). Germline V lookup: CDR1 SNHLY, CDR2 FYNNEI. Between the trimmed V and J ends, which lost 2 bases and 8 bases, there was a span of 13 bases. This CDR3 contains 14 residues. CDR3 in amino acids: CASSENTLGDEQFF. CDR3 coding DNA: TGTGCCAGCAGTGAAAACACCCTAGGGGATGAGCAGTTCTTC.

Concerning this clone itself: Other DNA sequences from this sample encode an identical CDR3 as well. In nucleotides, the CDR3 is TGCGCCAGCAGTGGATCCGGGGAGCTGTTTTTT. Translated, it gives CASSGSGELFF. The chain joins TRBV10-1 to TRBJ2-2; D uncertain. V was clipped by 4 bases and J by 6 bases, with 3 bases between them. Germline CDR1 WNHNN, CDR2 SYGVQD (reference sequence). The CDR3 is 11 amino acids.

CDR3 sequence reads: CASSPLAGKADTQYF. In nucleotides, the CDR3 is TGTGCCAGCAGTCCCTTGGCGGGAAAGGCAGATACGCAGTATTTT. This chain uses TRBV2 with TRBJ2-3, with D perhaps TRBD2 (6 bases). Trimming took 5 bases from V and 4 from J, leaving 16 bases between them. Germline V gene sequence: CDR1 SNHLY, CDR2 FYNNEI. The CDR3 loop spans 15 amino acids.

V usage is TRBV6-1 and J usage is TRBJ2-7; weak D call: TRBD1 (6 bases). CDR1 and CDR2 from the germline V gene are MNHNS and SASEGT. The CDR3 contains 14 residues. V was pared by 5 bases and J by 0 bases, with 11 bases between. The CDR3 sequence: CASSSDRFSYEQYF. CDR3 DNA sequence: TGTGCCAGCAGTTCTGACAGGTTCTCCTACGAGCAGTACTTC.

The chain has TRBV28 and TRBJ1-4; D not resolved. V was trimmed by 6 bases and J by 8 bases, leaving 16 bases between them. CDR3 length equals 14 residues. Germline CDR1 is MDHEN and CDR2 is SYDVKM. The CDR3 DNA follows: TGTGCCAGCAGCGCCACGGGGAAGAGGGAAAAACTGTTTTTT. Amino acid sequence: CASSATGKREKLFF. The variable domain in full, completed from reference TRBV28 and TRBJ1-4, reads DVKVTQSSRYLVKRTGEKVFLECVQDMDHENMFWYRQDPGLGLRLIYFSYDVKMKEKGDIPEGYSVSREKKERFSLILESASTNQTSMYLCASSATGKREKLFFGSGTQLSVL.

V is TRBV4-1 and J is TRBJ2-2; tentatively, D is TRBD2 (6 bases). Trimming left V 4 bases short and J 7 bases short, with 16 bases between. This CDR3 has 15 residues. Germline V gene data show CDR1 as MGHRA and CDR2 as YSYEKL. CDR3 in amino acids: CASSPLPGAVGELFF. The DNA for the CDR3 is TGCGCCAGCAGCCCCCTCCCGGGAGCTGTCGGGGAGCTGTTTTTT.